This T cell receptor (beta chain) came from a study of shared clonotypes between healthy human individuals. Germline CDR1 and CDR2: MNHNY and SVGAGI (reference sequence). The CDR3 is 12 residues long. The germline V and J ends were trimmed by 6 bases and 1 base, with 4 bases remaining between them. The data were produced by immunoSEQ multiplex PCR, yet TCRdb's version contains in-frame clones alone and is incomplete. The sample includes approximately 400,000 clones, roughly 96% of them seen just once. The chain has TRBV6-6 and TRBJ2-1; no clear D. Sample: memory CD8+ T cells sorted from blood. Noted subset: CD45RO+ cells pooled with CCR7-negative TemRA cells. This TCR was recovered from a man aged 30 to 39 in good health. The CDR3 DNA reads TGTGCCAGCAGCGGATCCTACAATGAGCAGTTCTTC. Protein sequence: CASSGSYNEQFF.